This TCR beta chain comes out of a study of blood T cell repertoires in COVID-19. Study background: T cells, B-cell-depleted T cells, or PBMCs provided the cDNA or gDNA that served as material.

Sequencing was performed with immunoSEQ multiplex PCR; in TCRdb, only in-frame clones are kept and a portion is missing. The sample yields around 140,000 clones, about 88% seen once. The length of the CDR3 is 14 residues. V lost 0 bases and J 4 bases, leaving 8 bases between the germline ends. The germline gives CDR1 SGHDN, CDR2 FVKESK. Those enrolled, adults aged roughly 18 to 100 years, came from about two dozen US areas. The V and J genes are TRBV14 and TRBJ2-3, with D perhaps matching TRBD2 (5 bases). Specimen: PBMCs or T cells enriched from blood (not recorded which). The clonotype originates from a man between 40 and 49 years old with acute COVID-19. The CDR3 sequence is CASSQDFGADTQYF. The CDR3 DNA reads TGTGCCAGCAGCCAAGATTTCGGGGCAGATACGCAGTATTTT.